This T cell receptor (beta chain) originates from a study of cytomegalovirus exposure and HLA in healthy donors (dated by TCRdb to the late 2010s). Background for the entire study: An earlier analysis of a few hundred of the donors reported 250 to 300 Gb of sequence data and approximately 120 million unique TCR beta sequences obtained from about 200 million T cells. Around 320 gigabases of sequencing data and 70 million to 100 million unique TCR sequences were included in an early release covering around 600 HLA-typed donors. Of the approximately 400 genotyped donors, roughly 85% fell in the genetic ancestry cluster associated with self-reported Caucasian donors. The study aimed to test whether signatures of past pathogen exposure could be identified by cataloging public T cell receptors. The study profiled the T cell repertoires of 500 to 800 subjects by immunosequencing and related them to cytomegalovirus serostatus. Along with the roughly 700-subject first cohort, a separate validation cohort of over a hundred different subjects was used. The study combined high-throughput TCR immunosequencing, statistical association of individual TCRs with disease status, and machine learning to predict cytomegalovirus infection status. In a later analysis, previously published TCR beta repertoires from 666 donors were re-analyzed and high-resolution HLA genotyping was added so that TCR occurrence patterns could be studied. In the later analysis, no new phenotypic data were used to find candidate immune exposures; instead, reliance was placed on TCR beta sequences and their occurrence across donors. To decide whether each TCR beta V gene segment behaved as functional or pseudogenic, an earlier analysis of nearly 600 of the donors relied on high-throughput TCR beta sequencing. Donor age, sex, ethnicity and CMV serostatus were collected together with the repertoire data. A later genetic analysis took genome-wide SNP genotypes for about 55% of the roughly 670 donors and used that subset as a discovery cohort. Every repertoire in the discovery cohort had been generated on one and the same sequencing platform. HLA typing covered class I and class II loci at four-digit resolution. The number of donors typed differed by locus, with about 629-630 for A, B, C, DRB1 and DQB1, roughly 520 for DQA1, 606 for DPA1, and around 450 for DPB1. A few DR-DQ haplotypes were treated as single units for association and clustering because of strong linkage in the cohort. Among almost 400 genotyped donors of the cohort, an average of about 240,000 unique TCR beta nucleotide sequences were sequenced per donor, around 18% of them non-productive. Results and caveats for the whole study, not just this receptor: The authors suggested that the approach could potentially be generalized to other disease states and immunological phenotypes. In both the original and validation cohorts, the classifier was reported to diagnose cytomegalovirus status with high specificity and sensitivity. Correlated functional status among segregating V segments might be attributable to linkage disequilibrium, but an unknown experimental factor could not be ruled out. In a later analysis, HLA-associated TCR beta chains were found to be more clonally expanded and to have lower generation probabilities than equally common non-associated chains. Assigning TCR associations to individual alleles was difficult when HLA alleles, especially DR and DQ, strongly co-occurred. An earlier analysis of 450 to 750 of the donors showed that most TCR beta V segments appeared in productive rearrangements either about 87% or about 30% of the time, which broadly matched IMGT annotations. In the study, around 160 TCR beta chains were listed as associated with cytomegalovirus. The earlier analysis of about 600 of the donors excluded some 15 rarely observed V segments, including chromosome 9 orphons, because counts were too low. Across donors, most TCR sequences were observed very rarely, whereas some public TCRs were present in many individuals. A cluster of highly shared sequence variants was judged likely to be a technical artifact of the sequencing pipeline. According to a later analysis, most CMV-associated TCR beta chains appeared to be HLA-restricted, and the HLA associations seemed to be driven largely by CMV exposure. Some IMGT-functional V segments, including TRBV6-2 and TRBV6-3, could not be told apart with the 87-base-pair reads, so those segments were excluded. A further reported finding was that TCR beta sequences accurately predicted the HLA-A and HLA-B alleles for most subjects in the first cohort. Immune exposure information for the cohort was limited to CMV serostatus. V-gene and J-gene trimming of TCR beta chains was associated with a missense DCLRE1C variant in a later genetic analysis, and the association was replicated in an independent cohort. Sequencing depth was assumed to be roughly uniform across donors in the presence/absence analyses, though that assumption may not hold. A later analysis reported that several top co-occurrence clusters appeared linked to parvovirus B19, influenza, CMV and Epstein-Barr virus. Compared with the approximately 670-donor mean, donors in an Asian-associated ancestry cluster had fewer N-insertions in productive TCRs, according to a later genetic analysis. Because HLA typing was missing for some donors at each locus, association tests included only the typed subset. At a false discovery rate of 0.05, a later analysis linked 15,000 to 20,000 TCR beta sequences to specific HLA alleles. A few of the identified cytomegalovirus-associated TCR beta chains were confirmed in vitro to be specific for cytomegalovirus antigens. A later analysis found that TCR association rates varied across HLA loci, with DRB1 alleles showing the most associated TCRs and HLA-C alleles the fewest. Only TCR beta chains were sequenced in this cohort, and the absence of alpha or paired-chain data limited detectable features.

The library was prepared using the immunoSEQ multiplex PCR assay. The multiplex PCR relied on a mix of 60 forward primers for TCR Vbeta segments and 13 reverse primers for TCR Jbeta segments. The CDR3 region of rearranged TCR beta genes was amplified from genomic DNA with a multiplex PCR assay. The Illumina HiSeq System was used to sequence the amplified TCR beta libraries as 87-base-pair reads. Turning to the authors' computational methods: A later analysis tallied about 77 million unique TCR beta chains across the 666 repertoires, and around 12 million of those chains were shared by two or more donors. A nearest-neighbor algorithm error-corrected the raw reads and collapsed the reads into unique sequences, merging closely related sequences to remove PCR and sequencing errors. To assign V, D and J gene segments, CDR3 sequences were aligned to IMGT reference sequences. For a sequence to be retained, a match of at least six nucleotides was required to both a V gene segment and a J gene segment. Rearrangements were called productive when the CDR3 lacked stop codons and stayed in frame with V and J; all others were non-productive. CDR3 was defined by IMGT convention, running from the second conserved V-encoded cysteine to the conserved J-encoded phenylalanine. In an earlier analysis of roughly 580 of the donors, sequences lacking an unambiguous match to a single V gene segment were excluded. In an earlier analysis of around 600 of the donors, V segments were called functional above 56.7% productive rearrangements and were called segregating when the between-donor standard deviation exceeded 5%. A statistical classification framework was developed to diagnose cytomegalovirus status using the catalog of TCR beta chain sequences. In a later analysis, TCR nucleotide sequences were compared against IMGT/GENE-DB human TR gene sequences so that V and J genes could be assigned. A later analysis assigned CDR3 sequences and most-parsimonious VDJ recombination scenarios with the TCRdist pipeline. In a later analysis, every TCR beta chain was defined by the combination of its CDR3 amino acid sequence and its V-gene family, and reads without a unique V-gene family were dropped. To address suspected cross-contamination and a sequencing artifact, a later analysis removed 550 to 750 highly shared, low-generation-probability nucleotide sequences. In a later analysis, a clonal expansion index for each public chain was calculated from normalized within-repertoire ranks of inferred template counts. Generation probabilities in a later analysis came from a VDJ recombination model fitted to out-of-frame rearrangements, and those results were checked against IGoR. In a later analysis, TCR-TCR, TCR-HLA and TCR-CMV co-occurrence was scored with hypergeometric tests, and a repertoire-size bias correction was applied to TCR pairs. A later analysis estimated false discovery rates by permuting HLA or CMV assignments 20 times. In a later analysis, co-occurring TCRs were grouped using DBSCAN, and TCRdist sequence similarity was added for clustering within HLA-allele-positive subsets. Repertoires with fewer than 30,000 or more than 120,000 public chains, plus five repertoires with anomalous nucleotide sharing, were excluded from co-occurrence clustering. Here the immuneACCESS table is served through TCRdb, limited to in-frame sequences with V and J called. Missing clones are a known gap in these copies; in checked studies unresolved V genes cover under half, and the rest lacks a known reason. The V and J calls and clone size come from that table; D and trimming were worked out from the DNA. For this sample the table gives more than 85,000 clones, of which more than 65% were detected only once. The ten largest clones add up to 3% to 4% of the sample.

Including the terminal cysteine and phenylalanine, the CDR3 comprises 14 residues. CDR3 DNA only is kept here, 42 bases in frame from base 1. The V end gives up 6 bases and the J end 5 bases, leaving 8 bases in the junction not matched to a gene. Taken from the germline V gene, the CDR1 and CDR2 loops are MNHNS and SASEGT. This clone turned up a few times. Its antigen has not been determined. Qualities for individual bases were not recorded, and no much larger clone is one base off. In total, around 600 healthy bone marrow donors made up the cohort. At the time of sampling, every cohort member was nominally healthy, though immune exposures that went unrecorded were likely present. The donor tested CMV seropositive, placing the donor among the 290 or so seropositive members of the cohort. A peripheral blood sample was collected from each donor, and TCR beta sequencing was performed on peripheral blood mononuclear cells. Genomic DNA extraction from the blood cell samples was performed with the Qiagen DNeasy Blood Extraction Kit.

The source material was PBMCs. The rearrangement combines TRBV6-1 with TRBJ2-3; 7 middle bases align to TRBD2. The TCR originated in a woman between 45 and 65 years old in good health and CMV-seropositive. The DNA sequence is TGTGCCAGCAGCACTTCGGGACTACAAGATACGCAGTATTTT. This gives the protein CASSTSGLQDTQYF.